The clone carrying this TCR beta chain has just a few counts. The data belong to a study of patients and donors after allogeneic stem cell transplantation. TCRdb called the RT-PCR reads again in MiXCR, with one record for every CDR3 protein. This table has some 880,000 distinct CDR3 sequences, about a sixth appearing once. This CDR3 spans 16 amino acids. Germline CDR1 reads LGHDT; CDR2 reads YNNKEL (reference sequence). V gave up 5 bases and J gave up 2 bases; unmatched junction bases: 5. The sequenced material came from blood, either unsorted or a sorted T cell fraction (not recorded which). J is TRBJ2-3 and V is TRBV3-1, with 12 nucleotides matching TRBD2. The origin of this receptor is a human donor who was either an allogeneic HSCT recipient or a stem cell or donor lymphocyte infusion donor (not recorded which). It is not recorded whose cells these are; they may come from a transplant donor. The CDR3 nucleotides read TGTGCCAGCAGCGTATCTAGCGGGGGGGCCACAGATACGCAGTATTTT. Its translation: CASSVSSGGATDTQYF.